This T cell receptor beta chain was captured in a study of molecular identifiers for immune sequencing clone quantification. Study information: Five aliquots were made in replicates from the RNA of around 18,000 or 91,000 naive CD8 cells, and four were sequenced.

This clonotype was seen many times. With 1 base removed from V and 2 bases from J, the gap between germline ends came to 7 bases. In germline, CDR1 is SQVTM, CDR2 ANQGSEA. This CDR3 region has 13 residues. TCRdb reanalysed the PCR reads using MiXCR and keeps one entry per CDR3 protein. This sample has some 320,000 distinct CDR3 sequences, with roughly 24% found just once. V and J are TRBV29-1 and TRBJ2-3, with a tentative D call TRBD2 (6 bases). The source is a human donor in good health. Some libraries in this study had Jurkat cell RNA spiked in. Sequences were obtained from naive CD8+ T cells from blood, with Jurkat cell RNA spiked in. Subset given: FACS-sorted CD8+CD4-CCR7+CD45RA+ naive T cells. The CDR3 nucleotides read TGCAGCGTTGAAGGGACTAACACAGATACGCAGTATTTT. It translates to CSVEGTNTDTQYF.